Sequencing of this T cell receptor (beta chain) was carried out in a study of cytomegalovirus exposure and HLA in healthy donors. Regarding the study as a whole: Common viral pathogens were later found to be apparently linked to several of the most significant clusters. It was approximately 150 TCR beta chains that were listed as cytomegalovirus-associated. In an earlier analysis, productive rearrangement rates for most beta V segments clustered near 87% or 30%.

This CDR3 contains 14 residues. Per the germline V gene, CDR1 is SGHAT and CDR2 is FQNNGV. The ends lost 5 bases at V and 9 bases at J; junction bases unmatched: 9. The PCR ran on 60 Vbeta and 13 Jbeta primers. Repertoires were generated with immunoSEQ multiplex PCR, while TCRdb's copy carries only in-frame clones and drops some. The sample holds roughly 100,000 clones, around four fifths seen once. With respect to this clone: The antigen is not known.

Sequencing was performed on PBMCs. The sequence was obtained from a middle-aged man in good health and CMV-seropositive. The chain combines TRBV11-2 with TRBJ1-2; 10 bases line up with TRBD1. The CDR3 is CASSPGQGIMSYTF. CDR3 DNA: TGTGCCAGCAGCCCGGGACAGGGGATAATGAGCTACACCTTC.